Given below is one T cell receptor beta chain in context. Its antigen specificity is not known. Base-call qualities are not available, and no considerably larger clone is one nucleotide away. Based on the germline V gene, the CDR1 and CDR2 sequences are WSHSY and SAAADI. Relative to germline, V is missing 10 bases and J is missing 4 bases, with 6 bases of the junction outside any gene match. From the cysteine up to the phenylalanine, the CDR3 has a length of 12 residues. The DNA shown is the 36-base CDR3, in frame from base 1. The data stem from a study of shared clonotypes between healthy human individuals (TCRdb year 2020). As for the study more broadly: A couple of women and three men aged 18 to 49 years were included in the cohort. The study deeply sequenced blood TCR repertoires of five healthy adults to estimate repertoire size and the extent of clonotype sharing between individuals. Per donor, leukapheresis produced somewhere between about 0.8 and 9.5 billion PBMCs. For each donor, three plates each were used for CD4 naive and CD4 memory, two plates were used for CD8 naive, and one plate was used for CD8 memory. Different laboratories and diverse techniques were used to prepare libraries and sequence TCR repertoires, to increase sequencing depth and limit assay-specific biases.

The paper's findings and limits, for the study overall: Based on pairwise subsampling, the degree of clonotype sharing among donors was expected to be affected by sequencing depth. Larger estimated clonotype richness was generally found for naive subsets than for memory subsets. Sharing across a few donors was observed for roughly 5.4% of naive CD4, 3% to 4% of naive CD8, 2% to 2.5% of memory CD4, and around 0.4% of memory CD8 clonotypes. Even with the large sequencing depth, rarefaction of the sorted-subset datasets indicated that sequencing was incomplete. The genetic and exposure-history diversity represented was limited by the small number of donors. Sampling was limited to blood, and TCR repertoires in tissue likely differ from TCR repertoires in blood. Clonotypes shared by all four sorted-subset donors showed higher generation probabilities than non-shared clonotypes.

Using the deep immunoSEQ assay, multiplex PCR amplified TCR CDR3 regions from genomic DNA. Extracted genomic DNA from each cell subset was spread evenly across all wells of several immunoSEQ 96-well plates, with each plate serving as a replicate. For sorted subsets, roughly 190 ng of genomic DNA, equivalent to 25,000 to 35,000 T cell genomes, went into each replicate PCR. Purified libraries were measured with a Qubit 3.0 fluorometer, size-checked on a Bioanalyzer 2100, and measured again with the KAPA Library Quantification kit. Every immunoSEQ 96-well plate was sequenced on a dedicated single-read 150-cycle Illumina NextSeq 550 flow cell. As for the authors' bioinformatics: Because only junctional sequences without quality scores were contained in the immunoSEQ output, filtering matching that applied to full-length reads could not be performed. To assign V/J genes and CDR3, sequences were annotated against IMGT germline references using PyIR, a Python wrapper for IgBLAST v1.9. Reads with weak V/J assignments (E-value above 1e-6), missing CDR3, stop codons, out-of-frame junctions, or ambiguous translated residues were removed. V3J clonotypes were defined by identical inferred V gene, J gene, and CDR3 amino acid sequence. Percentage overlap between repertoires was computed as shared unique clonotypes divided by the size of the smaller repertoire. RTK rarefaction, the Chao1 estimator, and Recon v2.1 estimates of unobserved clonotypes were used to assess repertoire richness. Generation probabilities for all TCRbeta clonotypes obtained by the gDNA method from four donors were computed using OLGA. The table comes from immuneACCESS by way of TCRdb, which keeps in-frame sequences with V and J called. Part of the clones is missing from these tables; in studies checked, under half for an unresolved V gene and the rest for unknown reasons. Clonal size and the V and J genes are those of that table, whereas D and trimming came from the DNA. In all, the sample holds millions of clones, and about 93% of those were seen once. The top ten clonotypes cover around 1.7% of the sample.

CD8 naive samples were obtained by positive selection for CCR7 among CD45RO-negative cells, yielding a CD45RA+CCR7+ population from which TemRA cells were excluded. Donors were healthy HIV-negative adults with no recently reported acute infections or vaccinations. Only Caucasian adults living in Nashville, Tennessee, USA were represented among the donors. After blood collection by leukapheresis, PBMCs were isolated using Ficoll-Histopaque density gradient centrifugation and then cryopreserved in the vapor phase of liquid nitrogen. Analytical flow cytometry was used to check the purity and quantity of every magnetically sorted T cell population. From each sorted fraction, genomic DNA was isolated and quantified by UV absorbance on a Nanodrop 2000c.

Sequencing used naive CD8+ T cells from PBMCs. The cell subset or site label on this specimen signifies: CD45RA+CCR7+. The chain links TRBV10-2 with TRBJ2-5, and TRBD1 matches 7 of the central bases. This clonotype was obtained from a man aged 18 to 29 in good health. Some clones in this sample may be carry-over from other donors' samples. The CDR3 in this case is CATMTGSETQYF. The nucleotide sequence reads as follows: TGCGCCACCATGACAGGGTCAGAGACCCAGTACTTC.